This passage covers 10 T cell receptor beta chains from one sample sequenced in a study of technical replicates of blood from several donors. Profiled with immunoSEQ multiplex PCR; TCRdb holds only in-frame clones, not every one. The sample includes approximately 100,000 clones, just over 95% of them seen just once. Sample: T cells isolated from PBMCs. The receptors come from a human donor in good health.

A word on this clone: At one of its ends the junction is not consistent with the germline gene, which may arise from a read error. The gene calls are TRBV4-1 and TRBJ2-7; 7 nucleotides match TRBD2. CDR1 is MGHRA and CDR2 is YSYEKL in the germline V gene. The CDR3 is 13 residues long. DNA for the CDR3: TGCGCCAGCAGCCAAGAGCACGGCGGGAGAAAGGACTTC. Encoded protein: CASSQEHGGRKDF.

The V and J genes are TRBV29-1 and TRBJ2-2; the match to TRBD2 covers 14 bases. The CDR3 loop spans 17 amino acids. Looked up from germline, CDR1 is SQVTM and CDR2 is ANQGSEA. J lost 5 bases, V lost 8 bases, and 13 bases had no gene match. CDR3 DNA: TGCAGCTTCACCGGGACTAGCGGGGGATGGGGTACCGGGGAGCTGTTTTTT. This translates into CSFTGTSGGWGTGELFF.

The rearrangement uses TRBV28 and TRBJ1-2; no definite D call. Germline loops: CDR1 MDHEN, CDR2 SYDVKM. The CDR3 loop spans 13 amino acids. Trimming took off 4 bases at V and 0 bases at J, with 6 bases between the two ends. CDR3 sequence reads: CASSSHANYGYTF. CDR3 coding DNA: TGTGCCAGCAGTTCACACGCTAACTATGGCTACACCTTC.

This chain connects TRBV21-1 to TRBJ2-3; TRBD2 is the table's D call and was not checked against the DNA. TRBV21-1 is termed a pseudogene. The length of the CDR3 is 16 residues. The CDR3 DNA is TGTGCCAGCAGCGTGGGACTAGCGGGAGGGTTGGATACGCAGTATTTT. Translating it yields CASSVGLAGGLDTQYF.

The chain links TRBV11-3 to TRBJ2-3; TRBD2 matches at 13 bases. V shed 5 bases and J 4 bases; nucleotides not matched to a gene: 6. Germline CDR1 SGHNT, CDR2 YENEEA. There are 16 residues in the CDR3. The CDR3 loop is CASSPGTSGAPDTQYF. The CDR3 nucleotides read TGTGCCAGCAGCCCCGGGACTAGCGGGGCTCCAGATACGCAGTATTTT.

The chain carries TRBV18 and TRBJ2-7; weak D call: TRBD2 (6 bases). V was pared by 3 bases and J by 3 bases, with 9 bases between. Germline V CDR1 and CDR2: KGHSH, LQKENI. There are 13 residues in the CDR3. The CDR3 loop reads CASSPGLFYEQYF. The CDR3 nucleotides are TGTGCCAGCTCACCGGGACTTTTCTACGAGCAGTACTTC.

The rearrangement uses TRBV2 and TRBJ1-3, with TRBD1 as a possible D gene (6 bases). The germline gives CDR1 SNHLY, CDR2 FYNNEI. The CDR3 spans 14 residues. V lost 4 bases, J lost 4 bases, and 11 bases lay in between. CDR3 DNA: TGTGCCAGCAGTGGGGGGGGGCCCGGAAACACCATATATTTT. Encoded protein: CASSGGGPGNTIYF. Together with reference TRBV2 and TRBJ1-3, the CDR3 gives the full variable domain: EPEVTQTPSHQVTQMGQEVILRCVPISNHLYFYWYRQILGQKVEFLVSFYNNEISEKSEIFDDQFSVERPDGSNFTLKIRSTKLEDSAMYFCASSGGGPGNTIYFGEGSWLTVV.

The chain employs TRBV5-1 and TRBJ2-3; a possible D gene is TRBD2 (5 bases). Trimming pared 4 bases from V and 0 bases from J, leaving 12 bases between. Germline V gene sequence: CDR1 SGHRS, CDR2 YFSETQ. The CDR3 has 15 residues. CDR3 sequence (DNA): TGCGCCAGCAGCGATCCTAGGACTAGCACAGATACGCAGTATTTT. This sequence encodes CASSDPRTSTDTQYF.

This clone was picked up one time. J is TRBJ2-7 and V is TRBV7-6; TRBD2 aligns across 9 bases. V was clipped by 1 base and J by 7 bases; unmatched bases: 5. CDR3 size: 14 residues. Germline lookup yields CDR1 SGHVS and CDR2 FNYEAQ. CDR3 bases: TGTGCCAGCAGCTTAGAAGCGGGGGGTAATGAGCAGTACTTC. Protein product: CASSLEAGGNEQYF.

This clone was seen only once. This chain uses TRBV27 with TRBJ2-1, with 9 positions matching TRBD1. J lost 6 bases, V lost 8 bases, and 14 bases had no gene match. CDR3 length: 16 amino acids. Germline lookup yields CDR1 MNHEY and CDR2 SMNVEV (reference sequence). Written as DNA, the CDR3 is TGTGCCAGCCTACCCGCGTACAGGGGGCGCACCAATGAGCAGTTCTTC. Its protein is CASLPAYRGRTNEQFF.